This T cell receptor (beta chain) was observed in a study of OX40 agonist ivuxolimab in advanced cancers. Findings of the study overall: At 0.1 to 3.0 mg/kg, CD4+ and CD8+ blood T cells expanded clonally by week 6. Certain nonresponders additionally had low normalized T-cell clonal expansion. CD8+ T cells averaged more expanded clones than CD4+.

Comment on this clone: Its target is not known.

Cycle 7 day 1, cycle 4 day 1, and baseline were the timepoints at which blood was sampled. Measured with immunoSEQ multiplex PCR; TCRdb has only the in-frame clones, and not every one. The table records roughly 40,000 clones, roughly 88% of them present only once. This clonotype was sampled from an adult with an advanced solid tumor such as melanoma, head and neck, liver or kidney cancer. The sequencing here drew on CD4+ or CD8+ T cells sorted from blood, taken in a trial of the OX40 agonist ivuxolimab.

CDR3 coding DNA: TGTGCCAGCAGTGAGGGGGGGATGTATGCTTTCTTT. This gives the protein CASSEGGMYAFF. The J gene is TRBJ1-1, the V gene TRBV6-1; perhaps TRBD1 as D (5 bases). V was trimmed by 3 bases and J by 11 bases, leaving 13 bases between them. This CDR3 region has 12 residues. CDR1 is MNHNS and CDR2 is SASEGT in the germline V gene.